The present TCR beta chain was sequenced within a study of T cells in Graves' hyperthyroidism and ophthalmopathy. Germline V gives CDR1 SEHNR, CDR2 FQNEAQ (reference sequence). The CDR3 totals 12 residues. V lost 5 bases and J lost 6, with 10 bases in between. Amplification of TCR beta CDR3 regions used RNA as the template. Initially, a first-round RT-PCR of the TCR CDR3 employed the HTBI primer set. TCRdb re-called the multiplex PCR reads through MiXCR, storing one row per CDR3 protein. The table lists 490,000 or so distinct CDR3 sequences, approximately 49% of them singletons, with around two fifths in the top ten.

Source material: peripheral blood or thyroid tissue (not recorded which). The clonotype originates from an adult woman with Graves' disease, either hyperthyroidism or ophthalmopathy (not recorded which). The V call is TRBV7-9, the J call TRBJ1-2, with a tentative D call TRBD1 (5 bases). DNA of the CDR3: TGTGCCAGCAGCCGAGGGACCAATGGCTACACCTTC. Translation gives CASSRGTNGYTF.